This paragraph reports one T cell receptor beta chain. The antigen is not known. These data come from a study of CXCR3-negative and CXCR3-positive naive CD8 T cells. Study-wide results and limits: Naive CXCR3-positive cells had TRB CDR3s more hydrophobic than those of CXCR3-negative naive cells. The study found comparably high diversity in both naive subsets and much lower diversity in memory CD8+ cells.

The authors made the TRB cDNA libraries by 5' RACE using UMI labels. From the 5' RACE reads, TCRdb lists one entry per CDR3 protein and no DNA. Its listing shows about 90,000 distinct CDR3 sequences. The CDR3 is 13 residues long. The germline CDR1 and CDR2 sequences are MGHDK and SYGVNS. The V and J genes are TRBV25-1 and TRBJ2-7; TCRdb names TRBD1, which stays unverified in the absence of DNA. The receptor comes from a human donor in good health. Some clones in this sample may be carry-over from other donors' samples. The sequencing sample was made of naive CXCR3+ CD8+ T cells from blood. The subset denotes: CD45RO-CCR7+CD27+CD95- naive CD8+ T cells expressing CXCR3 (TNR3+). The CDR3: CASSATGSYEQYF.